Sequencing of this T cell receptor beta chain was carried out in a study of blood T cell repertoires in COVID-19. Sequenced by immunoSEQ multiplex PCR; TCRdb stores in-frame clones only, minus some. Of over 80,000 clones listed, around nine tenths are singletons. The CDR3 extends over 14 amino acids. Germline-derived CDR1 and CDR2 are GTSNPN and SVGIG (reference sequence). Unmatched junction bases numbered 6, after V lost 7 bases and J lost 0 bases. The sequencing sample was made of peripheral blood. The receptor comes from a man between 50 and 59 years old with acute or convalescent COVID-19. The chain has TRBV30 and TRBJ2-7, with 10 nucleotides matching TRBD2. CDR3 nucleotides: TGTGCCTCTGAGCGGGAGGGTGGCTCCTACGAGCAGTACTTC. Translation: CASEREGGSYEQYF.